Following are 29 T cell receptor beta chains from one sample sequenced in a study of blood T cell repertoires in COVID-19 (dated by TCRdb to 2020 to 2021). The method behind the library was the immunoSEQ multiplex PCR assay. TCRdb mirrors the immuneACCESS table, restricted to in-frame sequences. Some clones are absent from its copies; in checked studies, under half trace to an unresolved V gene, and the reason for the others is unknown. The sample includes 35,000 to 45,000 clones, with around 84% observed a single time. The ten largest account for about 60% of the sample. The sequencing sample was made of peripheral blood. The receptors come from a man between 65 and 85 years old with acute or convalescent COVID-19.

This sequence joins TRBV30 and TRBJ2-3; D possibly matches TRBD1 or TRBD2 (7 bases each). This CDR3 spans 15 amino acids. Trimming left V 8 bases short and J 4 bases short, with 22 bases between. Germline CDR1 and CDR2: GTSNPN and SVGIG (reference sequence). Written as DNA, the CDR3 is TGTGCCCGGGGAGGGGGCGGGAATCACGCAGATACGCAGTATTTT. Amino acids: CARGGGGNHADTQYF.

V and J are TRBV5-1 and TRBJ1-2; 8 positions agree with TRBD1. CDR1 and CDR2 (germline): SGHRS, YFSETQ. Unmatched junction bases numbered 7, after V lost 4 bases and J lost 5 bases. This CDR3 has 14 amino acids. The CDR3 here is CASSPDRGGYGYTF. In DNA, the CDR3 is TGCGCCAGCAGCCCCGACAGGGGTGGGTATGGCTACACCTTC.

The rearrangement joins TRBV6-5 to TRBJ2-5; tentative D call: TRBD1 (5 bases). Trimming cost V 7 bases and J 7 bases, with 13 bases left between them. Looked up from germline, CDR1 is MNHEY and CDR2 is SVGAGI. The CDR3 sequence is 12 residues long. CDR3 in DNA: TGTGCCAGCATCCAAGGGGTGGGGACCCAGTACTTC. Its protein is CASIQGVGTQYF.

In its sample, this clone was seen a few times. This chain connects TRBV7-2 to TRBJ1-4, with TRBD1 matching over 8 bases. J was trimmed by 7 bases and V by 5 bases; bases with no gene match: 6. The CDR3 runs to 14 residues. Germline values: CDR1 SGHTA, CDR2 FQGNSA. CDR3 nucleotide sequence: TGTGCCAGCAGCCAGGGGGCGAGGGGTGAAAAACTGTTTTTT. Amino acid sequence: CASSQGARGEKLFF. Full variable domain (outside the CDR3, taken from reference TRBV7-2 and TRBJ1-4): GAGVSQSPSNKVTEKGKDVELRCDPISGHTALYWYRQSLGQGLEFLIYFQGNSAPDKSGLPSDRFSAERTGGSVSTLTIQRTQQEDSAVYLCASSQGARGEKLFFGSGTQLSVL.

CDR3 residues: CASSKSGTSVNEQFF. CDR3 nucleotides: TGTGCCAGTAGTAAGTCCGGGACTAGCGTCAATGAGCAGTTCTTC. The rearrangement joins TRBV19 to TRBJ2-1; TRBD2 aligns across 10 bases. From germline, CDR1 is LNHDA and CDR2 SQIVND (reference sequence). Trimming took 4 bases from V and 6 from J; bases not matched to a gene: 6. The CDR3 sequence is 15 residues long.

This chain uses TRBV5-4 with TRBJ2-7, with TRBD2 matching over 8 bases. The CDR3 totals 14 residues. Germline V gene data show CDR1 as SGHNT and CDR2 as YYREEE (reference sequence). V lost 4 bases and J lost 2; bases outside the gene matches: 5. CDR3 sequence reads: CASSPGGGTYEQYF. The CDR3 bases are TGTGCCAGCAGCCCCGGGGGGGGAACCTACGAGCAGTACTTC.

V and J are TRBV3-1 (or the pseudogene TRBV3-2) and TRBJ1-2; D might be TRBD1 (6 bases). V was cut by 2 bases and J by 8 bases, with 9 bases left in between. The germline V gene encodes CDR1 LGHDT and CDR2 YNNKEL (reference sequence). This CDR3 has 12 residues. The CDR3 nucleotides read TGTGCCAGCAGCCAAACAGGGCTAGGCTACACCTTC. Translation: CASSQTGLGYTF.

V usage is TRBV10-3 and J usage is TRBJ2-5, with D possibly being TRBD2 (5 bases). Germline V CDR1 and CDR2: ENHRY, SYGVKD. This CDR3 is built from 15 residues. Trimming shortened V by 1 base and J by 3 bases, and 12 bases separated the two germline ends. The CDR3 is CAISEWLETKETQYF. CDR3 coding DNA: TGTGCCATCAGTGAGTGGTTAGAGACTAAAGAGACCCAGTACTTC.

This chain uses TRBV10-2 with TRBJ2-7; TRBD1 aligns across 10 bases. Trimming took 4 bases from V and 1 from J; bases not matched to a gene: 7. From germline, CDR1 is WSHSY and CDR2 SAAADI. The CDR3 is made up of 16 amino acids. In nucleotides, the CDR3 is TGCGCCAGCAGTGGGGACAGGGGACTAATATCCTACGAGCAGTACTTC. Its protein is CASSGDRGLISYEQYF.

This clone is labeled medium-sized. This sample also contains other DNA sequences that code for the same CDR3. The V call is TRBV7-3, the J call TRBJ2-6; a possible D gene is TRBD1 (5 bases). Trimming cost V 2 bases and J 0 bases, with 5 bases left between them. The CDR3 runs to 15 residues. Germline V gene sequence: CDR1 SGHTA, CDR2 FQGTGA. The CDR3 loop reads CASSLDSSGANVLTF. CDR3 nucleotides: TGTGCCAGCAGCTTAGACAGCTCTGGGGCCAACGTCCTGACTTTC.

DNA of the CDR3: TGCGCCAGCAGTTCGGCCGGGCTAGCGGGGGATACGCAGTATTTT. Translation: CASSSAGLAGDTQYF. The rearrangement joins TRBV5-1 to TRBJ2-3, with TRBD2 matching over 9 bases. CDR3 size: 15 residues. Germline V CDR1 and CDR2: SGHRS, YFSETQ. With 5 bases clipped from V and 6 bases from J, the junction kept 10 bases outside the gene matches.

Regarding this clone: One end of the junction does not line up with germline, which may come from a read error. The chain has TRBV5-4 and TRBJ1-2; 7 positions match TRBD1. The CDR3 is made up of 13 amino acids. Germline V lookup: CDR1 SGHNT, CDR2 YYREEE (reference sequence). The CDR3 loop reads CTSSLGGLYGYTF. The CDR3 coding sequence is TGTACCAGCAGCTTAGGGGGCCTCTATGGCTACACCTTC. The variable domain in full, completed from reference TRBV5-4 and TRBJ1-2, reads ETGVTQSPTHLIKTRGQQVTLRCSSQSGHNTVSWYQQALGQGPQFIFQYYREEENGRGNFPPRFSGLQFPNYSSELNVNALELDDSALYLCTSSLGGLYGYTFGSGTRLTVV.

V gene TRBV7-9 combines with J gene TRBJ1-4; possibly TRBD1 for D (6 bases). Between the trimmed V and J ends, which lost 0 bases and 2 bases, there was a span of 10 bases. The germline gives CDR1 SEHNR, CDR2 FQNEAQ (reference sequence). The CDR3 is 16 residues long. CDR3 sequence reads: CASSLAAGATNEKLFF. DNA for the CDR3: TGTGCCAGCAGCTTAGCGGCAGGGGCGACTAATGAAAAACTGTTTTTT.

The CDR3 sequence is CASGLPQGGFSNQPQHF. The CDR3 coding sequence is TGTGCTAGTGGTTTGCCTCAGGGGGGTTTTAGCAATCAGCCCCAGCATTTT. V usage is TRBV12-5 and J usage is TRBJ1-5, with 7 bases lining up with TRBD1. Per the germline V gene, CDR1 is LGHNT and CDR2 is FRNRAP. The CDR3 loop spans 17 amino acids. V trimming: 2 bases; J trimming: 0 bases; junction bases outside the gene matches: 7.

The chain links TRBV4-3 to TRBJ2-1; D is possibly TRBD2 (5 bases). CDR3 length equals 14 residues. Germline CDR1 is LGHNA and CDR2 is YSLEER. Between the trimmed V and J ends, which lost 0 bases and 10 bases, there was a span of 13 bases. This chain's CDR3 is CASSQEGTDWEQFF. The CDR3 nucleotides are TGCGCCAGCAGCCAAGAAGGAACGGACTGGGAGCAGTTCTTC.

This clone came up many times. The CDR3 nucleotides are TGTGCCAGCAGTTACCTAACCATTGGTCAGCCCCAGCATTTT. Translation: CASSYLTIGQPQHF. This chain links TRBV6-2 or TRBV6-3 with TRBJ1-5; no firm D call. Trimming shortened V by 2 bases and J by 6 bases, and 11 bases separated the two germline ends. Germline V gene data show CDR1 as MNHEY and CDR2 as SVGEGT. The CDR3 is 14 amino acids.

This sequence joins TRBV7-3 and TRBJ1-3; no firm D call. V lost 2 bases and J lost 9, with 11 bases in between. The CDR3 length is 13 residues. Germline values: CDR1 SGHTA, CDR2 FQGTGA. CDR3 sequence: CASSLDRERTIYF. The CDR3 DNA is TGTGCCAGCAGCTTAGACCGGGAACGCACCATATATTTT. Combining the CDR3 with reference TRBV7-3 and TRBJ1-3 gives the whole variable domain GAGVSQTPSNKVTEKGKYVELRCDPISGHTALYWYRQSLGQGPEFLIYFQGTGAADDSGLPNDRFFAVRPEGSVSTLKIQRTERGDSAVYLCASSLDRERTIYFGEGSWLTVV.

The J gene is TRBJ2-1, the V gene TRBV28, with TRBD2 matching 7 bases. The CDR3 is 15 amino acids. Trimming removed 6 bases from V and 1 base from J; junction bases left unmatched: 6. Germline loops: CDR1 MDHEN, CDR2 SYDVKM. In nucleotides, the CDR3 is TGTGCCAGCAGGCCTAGCGGCACTTCCTACAATGAGCAGTTCTTC. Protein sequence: CASRPSGTSYNEQFF.

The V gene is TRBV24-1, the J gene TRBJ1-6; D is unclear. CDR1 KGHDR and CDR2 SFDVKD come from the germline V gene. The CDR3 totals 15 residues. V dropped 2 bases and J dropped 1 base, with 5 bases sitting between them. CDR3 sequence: CATSDYYSYNSPLHF. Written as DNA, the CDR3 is TGTGCCACCAGTGATTATTATTCCTATAATTCACCCCTCCACTTT.

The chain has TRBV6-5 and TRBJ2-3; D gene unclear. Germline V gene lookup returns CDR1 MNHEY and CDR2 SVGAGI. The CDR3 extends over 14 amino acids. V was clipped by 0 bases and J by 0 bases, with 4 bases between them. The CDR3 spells CASSYSASTDTQYF. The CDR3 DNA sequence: TGTGCCAGCAGTTACTCAGCCAGCACAGATACGCAGTATTTT.

CDR3 sequence: CASSRVSGGYEQFF. In nucleotides, the CDR3 is TGTGCCAGCAGCAGGGTGAGCGGGGGCTATGAGCAGTTCTTC. The genes are TRBV9 and TRBJ2-1; 8 bases agree with TRBD2. This CDR3 contains 14 residues. CDR1 is SGDLS, CDR2 YYNGEE, per germline. The ends lost 4 bases at V and 8 bases at J; junction bases unmatched: 8. Full variable domain (rest looked up from reference TRBV9 and TRBJ2-1): DSGVTQTPKHLITATGQRVTLRCSPRSGDLSVYWYQQSLDQGLQFLIQYYNGEERAKGNILERFSAQQFPDLHSELNLSSLELGDSALYFCASSRVSGGYEQFFGPGTRLTVL.

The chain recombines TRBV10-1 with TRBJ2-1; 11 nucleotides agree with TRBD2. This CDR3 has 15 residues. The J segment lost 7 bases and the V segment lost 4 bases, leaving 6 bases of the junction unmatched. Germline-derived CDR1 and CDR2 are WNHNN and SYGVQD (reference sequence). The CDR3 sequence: CASSATSGGINEQFF. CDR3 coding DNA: TGCGCCAGCAGTGCCACTAGCGGGGGAATAAATGAGCAGTTCTTC.

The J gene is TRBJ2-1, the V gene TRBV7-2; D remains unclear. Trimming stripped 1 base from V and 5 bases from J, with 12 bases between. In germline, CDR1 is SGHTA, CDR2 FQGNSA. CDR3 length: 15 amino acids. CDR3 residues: CASSLGVAWHNEQFF. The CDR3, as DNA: TGTGCCAGCAGCTTAGGGGTAGCCTGGCACAATGAGCAGTTCTTC.

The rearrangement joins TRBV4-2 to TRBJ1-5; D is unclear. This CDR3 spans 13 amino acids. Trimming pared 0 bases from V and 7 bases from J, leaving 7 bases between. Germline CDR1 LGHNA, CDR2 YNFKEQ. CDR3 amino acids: CASSQDLLQPQHF. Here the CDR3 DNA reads TGTGCCAGCAGCCAAGATCTTCTGCAGCCCCAGCATTTT.

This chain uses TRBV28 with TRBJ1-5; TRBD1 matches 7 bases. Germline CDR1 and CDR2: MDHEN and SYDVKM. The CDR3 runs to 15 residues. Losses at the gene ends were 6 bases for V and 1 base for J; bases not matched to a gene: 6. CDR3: CASSHDRVSNQPQHF. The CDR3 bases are TGTGCCAGCAGCCACGACAGGGTGAGCAATCAGCCCCAGCATTTT.

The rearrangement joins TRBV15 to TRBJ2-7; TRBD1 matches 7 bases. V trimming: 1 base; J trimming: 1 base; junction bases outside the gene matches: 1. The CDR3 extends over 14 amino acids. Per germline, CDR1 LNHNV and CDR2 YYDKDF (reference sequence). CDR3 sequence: CATSRGQGSYEQYF. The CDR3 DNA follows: TGTGCCACCAGCAGAGGACAGGGATCCTACGAGCAGTACTTC.

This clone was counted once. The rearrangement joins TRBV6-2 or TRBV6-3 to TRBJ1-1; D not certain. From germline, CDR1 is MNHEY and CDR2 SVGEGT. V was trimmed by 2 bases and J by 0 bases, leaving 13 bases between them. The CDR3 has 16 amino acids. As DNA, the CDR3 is TGTGCCAGCAGTTACGCGACGGGAGCCATGAACACTGAAGCTTTCTTT. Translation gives CASSYATGAMNTEAFF.

The CDR3: CASSQDQDQPQHF. In DNA form, the CDR3 reads TGTGCCAGCAGCCAAGACCAGGATCAGCCCCAGCATTTT. The chain combines TRBV4-2 with TRBJ1-5, with D uncertain. Germline V gives CDR1 LGHNA, CDR2 YNFKEQ. V was pared by 0 bases and J by 5 bases, with 5 bases between. The CDR3 consists of 13 residues.

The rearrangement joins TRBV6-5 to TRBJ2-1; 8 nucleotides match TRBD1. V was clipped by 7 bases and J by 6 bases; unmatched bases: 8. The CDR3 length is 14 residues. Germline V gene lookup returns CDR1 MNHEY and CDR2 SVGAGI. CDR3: CASNGQGVSNEQFF. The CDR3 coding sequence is TGTGCCAGCAATGGACAGGGTGTTAGCAATGAGCAGTTCTTC.